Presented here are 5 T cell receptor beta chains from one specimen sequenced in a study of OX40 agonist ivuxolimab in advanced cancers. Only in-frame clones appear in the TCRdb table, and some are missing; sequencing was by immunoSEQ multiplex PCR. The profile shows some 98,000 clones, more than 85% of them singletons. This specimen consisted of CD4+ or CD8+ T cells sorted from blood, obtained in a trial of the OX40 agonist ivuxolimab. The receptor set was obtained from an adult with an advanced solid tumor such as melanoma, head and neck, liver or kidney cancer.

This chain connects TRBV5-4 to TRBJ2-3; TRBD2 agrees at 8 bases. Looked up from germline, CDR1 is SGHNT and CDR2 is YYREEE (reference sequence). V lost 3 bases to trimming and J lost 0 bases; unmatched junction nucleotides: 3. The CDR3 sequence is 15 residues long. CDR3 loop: CASSWVAGSTDTQYF. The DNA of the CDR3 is TGTGCCAGCAGCTGGGTAGCGGGGAGCACAGATACGCAGTATTTT.

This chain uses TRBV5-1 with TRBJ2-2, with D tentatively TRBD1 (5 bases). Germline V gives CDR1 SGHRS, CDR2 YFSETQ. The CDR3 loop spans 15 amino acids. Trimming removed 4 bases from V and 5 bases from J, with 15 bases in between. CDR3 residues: CASSPTPRVTGELFF. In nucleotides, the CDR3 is TGCGCCAGCAGCCCAACCCCCAGGGTTACCGGGGAGCTGTTTTTT. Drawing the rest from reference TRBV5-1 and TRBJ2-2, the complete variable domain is KAGVTQTPRYLIKTRGQQVTLSCSPISGHRSVSWYQQTPGQGLQFLFEYFSETQRNKGNFPGRFSGRQFSNSRSEMNVSTLELGDSALYLCASSPTPRVTGELFFGEGSRLTVL.

Here the CDR3 reads CASRRDLSSYNEQFF. Written as DNA, the CDR3 is TGTGCCAGCAGACGGGACTTGAGCTCCTACAATGAGCAGTTCTTC. This chain joins TRBV6-5 and TRBJ2-1; D may be TRBD2 (6 bases). The CDR3 covers 15 residues. Trimming cost V 6 bases and J 0 bases, with 12 bases left between them. The germline V gene has CDR1 MNHEY and CDR2 SVGAGI.

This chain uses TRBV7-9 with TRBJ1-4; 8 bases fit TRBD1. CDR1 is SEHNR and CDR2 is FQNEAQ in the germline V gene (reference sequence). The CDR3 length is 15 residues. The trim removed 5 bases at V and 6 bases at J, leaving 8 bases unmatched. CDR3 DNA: TGTGCCAGCAGCGCCGGACAGGGTGGAGATGAAAAACTGTTTTTT. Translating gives CASSAGQGGDEKLFF. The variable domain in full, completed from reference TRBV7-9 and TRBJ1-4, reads DTGVSQNPRHKITKRGQNVTFRCDPISEHNRLYWYRQTLGQGPEFLTYFQNEAQLEKSRLLSDRFSAERPKGSFSTLEIQRTEQGDSAMYLCASSAGQGGDEKLFFGSGTQLSVL.

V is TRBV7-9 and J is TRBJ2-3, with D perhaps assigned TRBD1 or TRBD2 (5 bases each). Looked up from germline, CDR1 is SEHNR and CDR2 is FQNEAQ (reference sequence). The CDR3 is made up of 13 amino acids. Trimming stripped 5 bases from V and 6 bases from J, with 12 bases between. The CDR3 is CASSRRDLDTQYF. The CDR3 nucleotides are TGTGCCAGCAGCAGAAGGGACCTCGATACGCAGTATTTT.